Below, one T cell receptor beta chain is given with its context. The sample originates from a study of T cell changes during pregnancy in multiple sclerosis. The length of the CDR3 is 15 residues. Losses at the gene ends were 0 bases for V and 9 bases for J; bases not matched to a gene: 9. Germline values: CDR1 SGHKS, CDR2 YYEKEE (reference sequence). Using immunoSEQ multiplex PCR, the repertoire was profiled, and TCRdb retains in-frame clones only, with some absent. The sample lists 60,000 to 65,000 clones; about 90% were seen once. The input for sequencing was peripheral blood, taken in the second trimester of pregnancy. The sequence was obtained from a female donor in good health, enrolled as a control in a pregnancy study. The chain links TRBV5-5 to TRBJ2-1, with TRBD1 identical over 7 bases. CDR3 loop: CASSLGLGQASEQFF. CDR3 DNA: TGTGCCAGCAGCTTGGGACTCGGACAGGCAAGTGAGCAGTTCTTC. Supplemented by reference TRBV5-5 and TRBJ2-1, the full variable domain reads DAGVTQSPTHLIKTRGQQVTLRCSPISGHKSVSWYQQVLGQGPQFIFQYYEKEERGRGNFPDRFSARQFPNYSSELNVNALLLGDSALYLCASSLGLGQASEQFFGPGTRLTVL.